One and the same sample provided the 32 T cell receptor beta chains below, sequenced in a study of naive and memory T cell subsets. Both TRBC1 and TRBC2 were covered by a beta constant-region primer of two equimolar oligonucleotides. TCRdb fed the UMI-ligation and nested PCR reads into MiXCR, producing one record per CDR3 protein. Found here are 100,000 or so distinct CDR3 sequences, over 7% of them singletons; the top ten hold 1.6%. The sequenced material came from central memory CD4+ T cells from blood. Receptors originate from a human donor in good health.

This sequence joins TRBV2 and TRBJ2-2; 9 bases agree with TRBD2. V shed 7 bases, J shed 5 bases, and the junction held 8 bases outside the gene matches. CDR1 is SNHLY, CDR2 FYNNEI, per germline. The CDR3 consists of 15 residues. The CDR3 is CASTSAGGRTGELFF. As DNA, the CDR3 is TGTGCCAGCACGTCGGCGGGGGGGCGGACCGGGGAGCTGTTTTTT.

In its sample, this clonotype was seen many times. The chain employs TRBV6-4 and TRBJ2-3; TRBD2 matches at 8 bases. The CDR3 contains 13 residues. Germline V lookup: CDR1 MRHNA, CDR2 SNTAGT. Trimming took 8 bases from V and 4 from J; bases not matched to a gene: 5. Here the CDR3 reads CASGQTSADTQYF. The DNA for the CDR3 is TGTGCCAGCGGCCAGACTAGCGCAGATACGCAGTATTTT.

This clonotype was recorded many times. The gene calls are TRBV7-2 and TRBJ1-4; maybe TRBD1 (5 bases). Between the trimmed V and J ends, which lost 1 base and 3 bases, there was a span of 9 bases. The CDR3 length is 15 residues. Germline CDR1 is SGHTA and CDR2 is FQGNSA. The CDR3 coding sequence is TGTGCCAGCAGCTTAGGGGGCCAGGCTAATGAAAAACTGTTTTTT. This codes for CASSLGGQANEKLFF.

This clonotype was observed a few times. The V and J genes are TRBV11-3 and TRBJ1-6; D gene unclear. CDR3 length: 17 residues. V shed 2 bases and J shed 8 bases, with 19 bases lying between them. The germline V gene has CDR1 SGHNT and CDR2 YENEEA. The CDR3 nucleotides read TGTGCCAGCAGCTTAAGCTCATGGGCCCGTGGATATTCACCCCTCCACTTT. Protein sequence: CASSLSSWARGYSPLHF.

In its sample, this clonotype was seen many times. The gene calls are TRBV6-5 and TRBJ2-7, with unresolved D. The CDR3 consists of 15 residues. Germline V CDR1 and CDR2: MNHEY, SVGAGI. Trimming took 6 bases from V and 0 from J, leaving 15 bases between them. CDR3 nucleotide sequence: TGTGCCAGCAGCCCTTCAGCGATAAGCTCCTACGAGCAGTACTTC. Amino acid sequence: CASSPSAISSYEQYF.

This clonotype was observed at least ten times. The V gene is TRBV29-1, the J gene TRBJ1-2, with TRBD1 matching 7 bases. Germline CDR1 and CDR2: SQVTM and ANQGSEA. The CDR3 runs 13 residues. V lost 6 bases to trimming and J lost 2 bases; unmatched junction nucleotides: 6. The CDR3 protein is CSVRPGGNYGYTF. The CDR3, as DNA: TGCAGCGTAAGGCCAGGGGGAAACTATGGCTACACCTTC. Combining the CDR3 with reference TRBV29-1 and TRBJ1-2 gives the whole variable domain SAVISQKPSRDICQRGTSLTIQCQVDSQVTMMFWYRQQPGQSLTLIATANQGSEATYESGFVIDKFPISRPNLTFSTLTVSNMSPEDSSIYLCSVRPGGNYGYTFGSGTRLTVV.

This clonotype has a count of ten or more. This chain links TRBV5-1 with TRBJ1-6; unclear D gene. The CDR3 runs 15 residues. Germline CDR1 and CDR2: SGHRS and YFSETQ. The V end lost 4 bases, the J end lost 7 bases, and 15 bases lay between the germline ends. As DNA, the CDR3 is TGCGCCAGCAGCCCGACGGACGGTAGGAATTCACCCCTCCACTTT. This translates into CASSPTDGRNSPLHF.

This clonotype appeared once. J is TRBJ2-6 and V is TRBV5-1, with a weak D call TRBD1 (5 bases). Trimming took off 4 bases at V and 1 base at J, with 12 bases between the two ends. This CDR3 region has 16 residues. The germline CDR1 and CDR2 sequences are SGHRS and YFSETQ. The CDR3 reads CASSAITGSGANVLTF. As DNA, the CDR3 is TGCGCCAGCAGCGCAATTACAGGTTCTGGGGCCAACGTCCTGACTTTC.

CDR3 protein: CAWTGLAGVSLISYNEQFF. In DNA, the CDR3 is TGTGCCTGGACTGGACTAGCGGGGGTCTCGCTCATCTCCTACAATGAGCAGTTCTTC. V and J are TRBV30 and TRBJ2-1, with TRBD2 matching over 13 bases. V gave up 4 bases and J gave up 0 bases; unmatched junction bases: 12. The CDR3 length is 19 residues. Germline CDR1 GTSNPN, CDR2 SVGIG (reference sequence).

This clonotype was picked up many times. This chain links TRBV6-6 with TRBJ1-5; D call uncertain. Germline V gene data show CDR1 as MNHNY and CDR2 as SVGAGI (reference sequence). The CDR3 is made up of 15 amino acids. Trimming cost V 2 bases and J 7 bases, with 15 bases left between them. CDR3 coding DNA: TGTGCCAGCAGTTACCCTCACGGGGTAGGACAGCCCCAGCATTTT. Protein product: CASSYPHGVGQPQHF.

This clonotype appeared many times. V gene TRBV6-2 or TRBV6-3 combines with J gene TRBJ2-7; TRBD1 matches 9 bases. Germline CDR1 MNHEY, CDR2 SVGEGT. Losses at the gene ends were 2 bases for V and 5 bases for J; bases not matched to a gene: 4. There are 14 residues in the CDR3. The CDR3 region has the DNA TGTGCCAGCAGTTACATACAGGGGGCCAACGAGCAGTACTTC. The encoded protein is CASSYIQGANEQYF.

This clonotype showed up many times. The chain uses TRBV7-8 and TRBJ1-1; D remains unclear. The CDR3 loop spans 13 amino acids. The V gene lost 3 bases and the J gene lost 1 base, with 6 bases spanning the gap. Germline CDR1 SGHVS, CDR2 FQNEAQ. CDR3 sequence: CASSFGKNTEAFF. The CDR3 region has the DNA TGTGCCAGCAGCTTTGGCAAGAACACTGAAGCTTTCTTT.

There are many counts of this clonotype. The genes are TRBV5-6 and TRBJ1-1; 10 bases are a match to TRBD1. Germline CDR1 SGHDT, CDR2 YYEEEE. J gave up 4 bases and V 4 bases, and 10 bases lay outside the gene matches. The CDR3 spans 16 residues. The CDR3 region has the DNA TGTGCCAGCAGCGACCGGGACAGGGGAAGAGGCACTGAAGCTTTCTTT. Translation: CASSDRDRGRGTEAFF.

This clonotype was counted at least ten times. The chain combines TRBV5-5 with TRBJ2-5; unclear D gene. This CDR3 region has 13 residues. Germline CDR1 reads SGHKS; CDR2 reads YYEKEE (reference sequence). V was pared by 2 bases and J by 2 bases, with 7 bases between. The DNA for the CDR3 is TGTGCCAGCAGCTTTCGCCTGCAAGAGACCCAGTACTTC. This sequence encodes CASSFRLQETQYF. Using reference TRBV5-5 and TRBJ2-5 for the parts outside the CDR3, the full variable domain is DAGVTQSPTHLIKTRGQQVTLRCSPISGHKSVSWYQQVLGQGPQFIFQYYEKEERGRGNFPDRFSARQFPNYSSELNVNALLLGDSALYLCASSFRLQETQYFGPGTRLLVL.

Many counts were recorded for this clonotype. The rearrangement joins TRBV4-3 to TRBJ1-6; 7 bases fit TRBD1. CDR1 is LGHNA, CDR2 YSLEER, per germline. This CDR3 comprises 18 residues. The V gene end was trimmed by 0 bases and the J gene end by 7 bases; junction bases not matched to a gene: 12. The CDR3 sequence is CASSQDGPQGSRNSPLHF. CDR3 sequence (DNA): TGCGCCAGCAGCCAAGATGGGCCACAGGGGAGTAGGAATTCACCCCTCCACTTT.

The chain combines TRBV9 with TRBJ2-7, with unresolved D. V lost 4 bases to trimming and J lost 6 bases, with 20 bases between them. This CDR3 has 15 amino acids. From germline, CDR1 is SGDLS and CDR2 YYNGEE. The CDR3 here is CASSSRSGPLREQYF. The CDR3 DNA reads TGTGCCAGCAGCTCCCGATCCGGGCCCCTTCGCGAGCAGTACTTC. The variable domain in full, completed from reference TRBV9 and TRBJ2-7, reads DSGVTQTPKHLITATGQRVTLRCSPRSGDLSVYWYQQSLDQGLQFLIQYYNGEERAKGNILERFSAQQFPDLHSELNLSSLELGDSALYFCASSSRSGPLREQYFGPGTRLTVT.

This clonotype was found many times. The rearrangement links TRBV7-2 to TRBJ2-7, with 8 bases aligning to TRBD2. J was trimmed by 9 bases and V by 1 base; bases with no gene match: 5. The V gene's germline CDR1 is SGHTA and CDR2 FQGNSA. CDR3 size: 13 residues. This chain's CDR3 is CASSLGGGPRQYF. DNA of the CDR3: TGTGCCAGCAGCTTAGGCGGGGGGCCGAGGCAGTACTTC.

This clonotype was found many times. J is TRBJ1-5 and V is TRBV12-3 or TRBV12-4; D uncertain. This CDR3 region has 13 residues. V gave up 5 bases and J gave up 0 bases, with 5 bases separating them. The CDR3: CASSQASNQPQHF. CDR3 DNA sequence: TGTGCCAGCAGTCAGGCTAGCAATCAGCCCCAGCATTTT.

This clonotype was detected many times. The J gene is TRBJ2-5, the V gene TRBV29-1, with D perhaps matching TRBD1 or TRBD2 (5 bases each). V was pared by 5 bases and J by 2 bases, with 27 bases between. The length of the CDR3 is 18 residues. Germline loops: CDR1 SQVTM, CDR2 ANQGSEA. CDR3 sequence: CSVFRGMGPAQNQETQYF. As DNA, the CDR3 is TGCAGCGTTTTCCGGGGAATGGGGCCGGCGCAAAATCAAGAGACCCAGTACTTC.

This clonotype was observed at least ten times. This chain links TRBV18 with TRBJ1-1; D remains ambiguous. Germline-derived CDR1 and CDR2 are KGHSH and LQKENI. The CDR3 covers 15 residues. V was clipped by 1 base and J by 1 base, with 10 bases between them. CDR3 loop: CASSPLRSSNTEAFF. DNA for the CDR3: TGTGCCAGCTCACCACTACGGTCCTCGAACACTGAAGCTTTCTTT.

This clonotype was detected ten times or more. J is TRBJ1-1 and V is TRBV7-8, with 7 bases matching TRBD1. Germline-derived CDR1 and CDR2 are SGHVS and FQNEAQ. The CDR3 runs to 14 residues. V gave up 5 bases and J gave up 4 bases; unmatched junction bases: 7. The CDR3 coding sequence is TGTGCCAGCAGCGCCCGACAGGGACTCACTGAAGCTTTCTTT. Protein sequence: CASSARQGLTEAFF.

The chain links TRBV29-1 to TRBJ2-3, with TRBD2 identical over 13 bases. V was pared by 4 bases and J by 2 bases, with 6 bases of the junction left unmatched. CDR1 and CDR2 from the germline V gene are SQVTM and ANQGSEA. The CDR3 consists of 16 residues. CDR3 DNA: TGCAGCGTTGGTGGGGGACTAGCGGGACTCACAGATACGCAGTATTTT. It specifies CSVGGGLAGLTDTQYF.

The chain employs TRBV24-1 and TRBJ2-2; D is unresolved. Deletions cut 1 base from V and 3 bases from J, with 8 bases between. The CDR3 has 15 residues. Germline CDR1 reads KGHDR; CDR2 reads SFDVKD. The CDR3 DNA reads TGTGCCACCAGTGATTTTTATCGGGACACCGGGGAGCTGTTTTTT. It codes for CATSDFYRDTGELFF.

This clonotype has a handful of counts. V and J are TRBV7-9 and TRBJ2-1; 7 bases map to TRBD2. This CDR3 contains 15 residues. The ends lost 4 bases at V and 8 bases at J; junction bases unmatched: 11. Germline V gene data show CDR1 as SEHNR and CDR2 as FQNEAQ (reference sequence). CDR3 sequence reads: CASSSSGGLFDEQFF. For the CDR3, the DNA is TGTGCCAGCAGCTCATCGGGGGGTTTGTTCGATGAGCAGTTCTTC. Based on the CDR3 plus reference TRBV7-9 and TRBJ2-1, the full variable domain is DTGVSQNPRHKITKRGQNVTFRCDPISEHNRLYWYRQTLGQGPEFLTYFQNEAQLEKSRLLSDRFSAERPKGSFSTLEIQRTEQGDSAMYLCASSSSGGLFDEQFFGPGTRLTVL.

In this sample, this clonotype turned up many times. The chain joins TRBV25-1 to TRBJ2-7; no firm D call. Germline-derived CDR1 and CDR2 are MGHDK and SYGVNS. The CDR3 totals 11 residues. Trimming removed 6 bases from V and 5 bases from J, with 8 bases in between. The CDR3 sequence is CASRSGHEQYF. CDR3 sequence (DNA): TGTGCCAGCAGATCGGGCCACGAGCAGTACTTC.

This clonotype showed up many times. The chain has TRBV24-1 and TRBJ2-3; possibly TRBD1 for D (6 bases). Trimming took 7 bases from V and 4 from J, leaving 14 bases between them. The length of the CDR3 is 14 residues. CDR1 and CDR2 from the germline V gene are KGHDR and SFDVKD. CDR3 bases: TGTGCCACCAGACCCAGGGGAAGTGCAGATACGCAGTATTTT. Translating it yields CATRPRGSADTQYF.

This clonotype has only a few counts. The DNA for the CDR3 is TGTGCCAGCAGCTTGCCCAGCGGGGCGCAGCAGTTCTTC. The encoded protein is CASSLPSGAQQFF. This chain connects TRBV14 to TRBJ2-1, with TRBD2 identical over 7 bases. This CDR3 has 13 residues. Germline lookup yields CDR1 SGHDN and CDR2 FVKESK. The V and J ends lost 5 bases and 11 bases, in that order; junction bases with no gene match: 9.

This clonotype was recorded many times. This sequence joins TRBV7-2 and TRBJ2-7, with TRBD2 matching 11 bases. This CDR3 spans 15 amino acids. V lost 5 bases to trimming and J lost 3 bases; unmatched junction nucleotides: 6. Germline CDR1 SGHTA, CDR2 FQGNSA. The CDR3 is CASSRSGTSGYEQYF. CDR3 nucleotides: TGTGCCAGCAGCCGGTCCGGGACTAGCGGCTACGAGCAGTACTTC. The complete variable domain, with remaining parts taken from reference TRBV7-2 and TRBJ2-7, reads GAGVSQSPSNKVTEKGKDVELRCDPISGHTALYWYRQSLGQGLEFLIYFQGNSAPDKSGLPSDRFSAERTGGSVSTLTIQRTQQEDSAVYLCASSRSGTSGYEQYFGPGTRLTVT.

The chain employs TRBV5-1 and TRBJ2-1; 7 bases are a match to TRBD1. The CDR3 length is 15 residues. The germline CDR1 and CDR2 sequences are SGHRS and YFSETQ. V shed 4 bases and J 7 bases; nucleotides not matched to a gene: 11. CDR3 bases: TGCGCCAGCAGCCCGGGACAGACCCTTGGAAATGAGCAGTTCTTC. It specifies CASSPGQTLGNEQFF.

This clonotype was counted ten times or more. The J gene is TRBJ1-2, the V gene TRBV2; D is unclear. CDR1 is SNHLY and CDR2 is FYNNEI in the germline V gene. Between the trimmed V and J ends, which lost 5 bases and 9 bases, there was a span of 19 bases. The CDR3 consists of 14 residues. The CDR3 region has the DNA TGTGCCAGCAGTTCAAACGACACACCTATGAGCTACACCTTC. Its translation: CASSSNDTPMSYTF. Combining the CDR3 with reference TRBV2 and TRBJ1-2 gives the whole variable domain EPEVTQTPSHQVTQMGQEVILRCVPISNHLYFYWYRQILGQKVEFLVSFYNNEISEKSEIFDDQFSVERPDGSNFTLKIRSTKLEDSAMYFCASSSNDTPMSYTFGSGTRLTVV.

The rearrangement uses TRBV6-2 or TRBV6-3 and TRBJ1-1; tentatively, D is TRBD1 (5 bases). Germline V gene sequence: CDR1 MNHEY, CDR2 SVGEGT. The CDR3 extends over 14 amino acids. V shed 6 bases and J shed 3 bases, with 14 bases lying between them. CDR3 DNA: TGTGCCAGCAGCCAAGCCCGACAGTACACTGAAGCTTTCTTT. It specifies CASSQARQYTEAFF.

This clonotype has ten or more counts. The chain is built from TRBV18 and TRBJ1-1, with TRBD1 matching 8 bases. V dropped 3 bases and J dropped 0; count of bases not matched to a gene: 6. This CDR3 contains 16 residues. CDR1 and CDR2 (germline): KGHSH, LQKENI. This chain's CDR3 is CASSPGTGVLNTEAFF. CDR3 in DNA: TGTGCCAGCTCACCTGGGACAGGAGTATTGAACACTGAAGCTTTCTTT.